This T cell receptor (beta chain) is drawn from a study of CD8 T cells in Susac syndrome. Study conclusions and caveats: In total CD8+ repertoires, sixteen Susac-specific public clones were detected, and CD8+ TEMRA repertoires contained a few.

Negative isolation yielded CD8+ and CD4+ T cells; FACS enriched TEMRA cells. After extraction with the RNeasy kit, 0.5 to 1 ug of the RNA was reverse transcribed using random hexamers. With immunoSEQ multiplex PCR, TCR beta CDR3 was amplified across 54 Vbeta and 13 Jbeta. TCRdb called the immunoSEQ multiplex PCR reads again in MiXCR, with one record for every CDR3 protein. The table shows 75,000 to 80,000 distinct CDR3 sequences, with approximately 94% occurring only once. On this clonotype itself: Antigen unknown.

This TCR was sampled from a human donor with Susac syndrome. Sequenced sample: CD8+ T cells from PBMCs.

The CDR3 sequence: CASSLETPRDEQFF. The CDR3 DNA sequence: TGTGCCAGCAGCTTAGAGACACCTCGGGATGAGCAGTTCTTC. The chain recombines TRBV7-3 with TRBJ2-1; D not resolved. The CDR3 is made up of 14 amino acids. V was shortened by 2 bases and J by 8 bases, with 13 bases between the two germline ends. Per germline, CDR1 SGHTA and CDR2 FQGTGA.